What follows are 28 T cell receptor beta chains derived from one specimen sequenced in a study of regulatory T cells in long-lasting Graves disease. As to time point: newly diagnosed GD, antithyroid drugs for less than 3 months. Isolated PBMC RNA provided the starting material for the TCR library. Both iRepertoire HTBI primers and Arm-PCR of CDR3 regions were used to build the TCR beta libraries. MiXCR was run by TCRdb on the multiplex PCR reads, yielding one entry per CDR3 protein. The sample lists roughly 360,000 distinct CDR3 sequences; about 12% were seen once. These data were also reused for a study on T cells in Graves' hyperthyroidism and ophthalmopathy.

The sequencing here drew on peripheral blood mononuclear cells (PBMCs), taken at new diagnosis, from a patient treated with antithyroid drugs. The receptors shown here come from a woman aged 18-29 years with Graves disease.

At least ten counts were recorded for this clonotype. This sequence joins TRBV7-2 and TRBJ1-5, with no clear D. The V and J ends lost 5 bases and 7 bases respectively, with 12 bases between them. CDR3 length equals 13 residues. Germline values: CDR1 SGHTA, CDR2 FQGNSA. The CDR3 DNA reads as TGTGCCAGCAGCCCGAGACTGTGGCAGCCCCAGCATTTT. Translation gives CASSPRLWQPQHF.

The sample holds many counts of this clonotype. The chain combines TRBV12-3 or TRBV12-4 with TRBJ1-2, with D possibly being TRBD1 (6 bases). The CDR3 has 12 amino acids. V shed 6 bases and J shed 4 bases, with 9 bases lying between them. The CDR3 DNA is TGTGCCAGCAGACAGGGAAGCTATGGCTACACCTTC. Amino acids: CASRQGSYGYTF.

This clonotype came up many times. The chain recombines TRBV2 with TRBJ1-2; perhaps TRBD1 as D (5 bases). The germline gives CDR1 SNHLY, CDR2 FYNNEI. With 3 bases removed from V and 7 bases from J, the gap between germline ends came to 12 bases. The CDR3 spans 13 residues. The CDR3 DNA reads as TGTGCCAGCAGTGATCAGGGAATAGGTGGCTACACCTTC. It codes for CASSDQGIGGYTF.

This clonotype has just a few counts. The gene calls are TRBV24-1 and TRBJ2-3; 12 bases agree with TRBD2. The CDR3 is made up of 17 amino acids. J gave up 2 bases and V 3 bases, and 5 bases lay outside the gene matches. Germline CDR1 reads KGHDR; CDR2 reads SFDVKD. This CDR3 reads CATSDPGLAGITDTQYF. CDR3 nucleotide sequence: TGTGCCACCAGTGATCCTGGACTAGCGGGAATCACAGATACGCAGTATTTT.

Comments on this clonotype: No conserved phenylalanine or tryptophan is present at the end of the CDR3, so a read error is the likely explanation. The chain carries TRBV30 and TRBJ2-1; D ambiguous. The CDR3 sequence is 13 residues long. The V gene's germline CDR1 is GTSNPN and CDR2 SVGIG (reference sequence). Trimming took off 0 bases at V and 10 bases at J, with 13 bases between the two ends. CDR3 sequence reads: CAWSVGRAYEQFS. For the CDR3, the DNA is TGTGCCTGGAGTGTAGGCCGGGCCTACGAGCAGTTCTCC.

This clonotype was observed a handful of times. This chain connects TRBV10-3 to TRBJ2-5; TRBD1 matches 8 bases. Germline V gene data show CDR1 as ENHRY and CDR2 as SYGVKD. V was pared by 0 bases and J by 2 bases, with 2 bases of the junction left unmatched. The CDR3 totals 15 residues. The CDR3 coding sequence is TGTGCCATCAGTGAGTCGCGGGACAGGCAAGAGACCCAGTACTTC. The encoded protein is CAISESRDRQETQYF.

The V and J genes are TRBV7-3 and TRBJ1-1; possibly TRBD1 for D (6 bases). Trimming left V 1 base short and J 3 bases short, with 12 bases between. Per the germline V gene, CDR1 is SGHTA and CDR2 is FQGTGA. The CDR3 consists of 15 residues. CDR3 sequence reads: CASSLMGGADTEAFF. CDR3 sequence (DNA): TGTGCCAGCAGCTTAATGGGGGGGGCGGACACTGAAGCTTTCTTT.

The table lists this clonotype with many counts. The rearrangement uses TRBV5-1 and TRBJ2-3, with D uncertain. The length of the CDR3 is 14 residues. In germline, CDR1 is SGHRS, CDR2 YFSETQ. V was trimmed by 4 bases and J by 0 bases, leaving 9 bases between them. CDR3 DNA sequence: TGCGCCAGCAGCCAAAGCTCTAGCACAGATACGCAGTATTTT. Translation: CASSQSSSTDTQYF.

This clonotype has at least ten counts. V usage is TRBV7-2 and J usage is TRBJ2-1; 7 nucleotides match TRBD2. From germline, CDR1 is SGHTA and CDR2 FQGNSA. The CDR3 has 14 residues. V was pared by 1 base and J by 5 bases, with 2 bases of the junction left unmatched. CDR3 sequence reads: CASSLGGGNNEQFF. In nucleotides, the CDR3 is TGTGCCAGCAGCTTAGGCGGGGGAAACAATGAGCAGTTCTTC.

This clonotype was seen at least ten times. The chain combines TRBV19 with TRBJ2-1, with D perhaps matching TRBD2 (6 bases). The CDR3 contains 17 residues. Germline V gene data show CDR1 as LNHDA and CDR2 as SQIVND (reference sequence). V was clipped by 7 bases and J by 8 bases, with 27 bases between them. CDR3 DNA sequence: TGTGCCAGTATTTCCTACCCCGGGGCAGGGACTCGTCATGAGCAGTTCTTC. Its translation: CASISYPGAGTRHEQFF. Full variable domain (rest looked up from reference TRBV19 and TRBJ2-1): DGGITQSPKYLFRKEGQNVTLSCEQNLNHDAMYWYRQDPGQGLRLIYYSQIVNDFQKGDIAEGYSVSREKKESFPLTVTSAQKNPTAFYLCASISYPGAGTRHEQFFGPGTRLTVL.

CDR3 amino acids: CSARDQGYEQYF. Written as DNA, the CDR3 is TGCAGTGCTAGAGATCAGGGCTACGAGCAGTACTTC. This chain uses TRBV20-1 with TRBJ2-7; possibly TRBD1 for D (5 bases). Deletions cut 0 bases from V and 3 bases from J, with 6 bases between. The CDR3 is 12 amino acids. Germline V CDR1 and CDR2: DFQATT, SNEGSKA (reference sequence).

This clonotype has more than one count but fewer than ten. The J gene is TRBJ1-2, the V gene TRBV4-3; 7 bases line up with TRBD1. The germline V gene has CDR1 LGHNA and CDR2 YSLEER. This CDR3 is built from 15 residues. The V segment lost 3 bases and the J segment 4 bases; nucleotides outside the gene matches: 8. CDR3: CASSQQRQGGYGYTF. In nucleotides, the CDR3 is TGCGCCAGCAGCCAGCAGAGACAGGGTGGCTATGGCTACACCTTC.

The table lists this clonotype with a few counts. The rearrangement joins TRBV20-1 to TRBJ1-6, with 7 bases that match TRBD1. The CDR3 spans 16 residues. The V and J ends lost 6 bases and 0 bases, in that order; junction bases with no gene match: 8. Per germline, CDR1 DFQATT and CDR2 SNEGSKA (reference sequence). CDR3 sequence reads: CSARGQAASYNSPLHF. The CDR3 nucleotides are TGCAGTGCACGCGGACAGGCGGCCTCCTATAATTCACCCCTCCACTTT.

This clonotype was observed at least ten times. The chain joins TRBV7-3 to TRBJ1-1; D is perhaps TRBD1 (6 bases). The CDR3 covers 13 residues. Germline CDR1 is SGHTA and CDR2 is FQGTGA. The germline V and J ends were trimmed by 5 bases and 3 bases, with 10 bases remaining between them. The CDR3 loop is CASSPRTDTEAFF. The CDR3 DNA reads TGTGCCAGCAGCCCTAGGACAGACACTGAAGCTTTCTTT.

This clonotype was observed many times. V gene TRBV2 combines with J gene TRBJ1-2, with a tentative D call TRBD1 (6 bases). The CDR3 contains 17 residues. CDR1 is SNHLY and CDR2 is FYNNEI in the germline V gene. Trimming stripped 2 bases from V and 0 bases from J, with 16 bases between. Here the CDR3 reads CASSETYRAYPNYGYTF. The CDR3 DNA reads as TGTGCCAGCAGTGAAACGTACAGGGCCTACCCTAACTATGGCTACACCTTC.

The chain has TRBV9 and TRBJ2-1; 10 nucleotides align to TRBD2. Germline assignment: CDR1 SGDLS and CDR2 YYNGEE. The trim removed 5 bases at V and 4 bases at J, leaving 9 bases unmatched. The CDR3 covers 16 residues. CDR3 DNA: TGTGCCAGCAGGGCCTCTAGCGGGGGACCATACAATGAGCAGTTCTTC. Translation: CASRASSGGPYNEQFF.

This clonotype was observed many times. V is TRBV3-1 and J is TRBJ2-1, with TRBD2 identical over 16 bases. The junction had 6 bases not matched to a gene; V was cut back by 4 bases and J by 0 bases. Per germline, CDR1 LGHDT and CDR2 YNNKEL (reference sequence). This CDR3 has 19 amino acids. This CDR3 reads CASSLSGTSGGASYNEQFF. CDR3 nucleotide sequence: TGTGCCAGCAGCCTATCCGGGACTAGCGGGGGGGCCTCCTACAATGAGCAGTTCTTC.

In its sample, this clonotype was seen a few times. The V and J genes are TRBV5-1 and TRBJ1-1; D call uncertain. With 0 bases removed from V and 2 bases from J, the gap between germline ends came to 11 bases. Germline V gives CDR1 SGHRS, CDR2 YFSETQ. The CDR3 totals 15 residues. The CDR3 DNA reads TGCGCCAGCAGCTTGGCCGGTGCAGAAAACACTGAAGCTTTCTTT. It encodes CASSLAGAENTEAFF.

This clonotype has at least ten counts. The chain couples TRBV13 to TRBJ2-5; D might be TRBD1 (6 bases). The V gene lost 2 bases and the J gene lost 1 base, with 8 bases spanning the gap. The CDR3 is made up of 14 amino acids. Germline V gives CDR1 PRHDT, CDR2 FYEKMQ (reference sequence). This CDR3 reads CASSLTDSQETQYF. DNA for the CDR3: TGTGCCAGCAGCTTAACGGACAGCCAAGAGACCCAGTACTTC.

The rearrangement joins TRBV12-3 or TRBV12-4 to TRBJ2-1; 9 positions match TRBD1. This CDR3 region has 16 residues. The junction had 3 bases not matched to a gene; V was cut back by 1 base and J by 2 bases. The CDR3 protein is CASSLVGDRAYNEQFF. The CDR3 region has the DNA TGTGCCAGCAGTTTAGTAGGGGACAGGGCCTACAATGAGCAGTTCTTC.

This clonotype was observed many times. The chain couples TRBV7-9 to TRBJ2-1; 7 bases align to TRBD2. Trimming took 7 bases from V and 4 from J; bases not matched to a gene: 10. CDR1 SEHNR and CDR2 FQNEAQ come from the germline V gene (reference sequence). The CDR3 is 15 residues long. CDR3: CASTTPGRGYNEQFF. The DNA of the CDR3 is TGTGCCAGCACCACCCCGGGGAGGGGATACAATGAGCAGTTCTTC.

This clonotype was seen only a few times. This chain links TRBV4-2 with TRBJ1-1; 7 bases match TRBD1. The CDR3 contains 15 residues. V lost 0 bases to trimming and J lost 7 bases; unmatched junction nucleotides: 8. Germline CDR1 reads LGHNA; CDR2 reads YNFKEQ. Written as DNA, the CDR3 is TGTGCCAGCAGCCAAGATGTGAAGGGGGCAATTGAAGCTTTCTTT. Its translation is CASSQDVKGAIEAFF.

This clonotype has ten or more counts. The chain uses TRBV7-2 and TRBJ2-5; D could derive from TRBD1 or TRBD2 (6 bases each). The CDR3 has 14 amino acids. V shed 5 bases and J shed 5 bases, with 15 bases lying between them. Germline CDR1 is SGHTA and CDR2 is FQGNSA. The CDR3 loop is CASSPGSGAETQYF. The CDR3 DNA sequence: TGTGCCAGCAGCCCTGGTTCGGGGGCTGAGACCCAGTACTTC.

The rearrangement joins TRBV4-1 to TRBJ2-7, with TRBD2 identical over 7 bases. Germline V gives CDR1 MGHRA, CDR2 YSYEKL. The CDR3 contains 14 residues. V trimming: 4 bases; J trimming: 7 bases; junction bases outside the gene matches: 10. CDR3 bases: TGCGCCAGCAGCCCGGAGGGGAGGGTTGGAGAGCAGTACGTC. Translating it yields CASSPEGRVGEQYV.

Many counts were recorded for this clonotype. V is TRBV27 and J is TRBJ1-2; D remains ambiguous. Trimming shortened V by 3 bases and J by 0 bases, and 11 bases separated the two germline ends. Germline lookup yields CDR1 MNHEY and CDR2 SMNVEV (reference sequence). This CDR3 comprises 15 residues. Written as DNA, the CDR3 is TGTGCCAGCAGTTTGACGCCTAGCTCTAACTATGGCTACACCTTC. Translated: CASSLTPSSNYGYTF.

The chain has TRBV6-1 and TRBJ2-1, with D possibly matching TRBD2 (5 bases). This CDR3 contains 16 residues. Germline V CDR1 and CDR2: MNHNS, SASEGT. Trimming removed 7 bases from V and 5 bases from J, with 21 bases in between. CDR3 in amino acids: CASKGWRLRRHNEQFF. The CDR3 DNA sequence: TGTGCCAGCAAGGGATGGCGCCTAAGGAGGCACAATGAGCAGTTCTTC.

The rearrangement links TRBV7-9 to TRBJ2-1; possible D gene TRBD2, 6 bases. V dropped 1 base and J dropped 7 bases, with 11 bases sitting between them. The germline V gene encodes CDR1 SEHNR and CDR2 FQNEAQ (reference sequence). The CDR3 covers 14 residues. The CDR3 nucleotides are TGTGCCAGCAGCTTAGGCCTTGGAGGGAATGAGCAGTTCTTC. The encoded protein is CASSLGLGGNEQFF.

This clonotype came up a few times. This chain uses TRBV10-3 with TRBJ2-7; 7 bases are a match to TRBD2. Germline V lookup: CDR1 ENHRY, CDR2 SYGVKD. V lost 3 bases and J lost 1; bases outside the gene matches: 9. The CDR3 length is 16 residues. The CDR3 protein is CAISDSRAGESYEQYF. The CDR3 bases are TGTGCCATCAGTGACTCAAGGGCGGGAGAGTCCTACGAGCAGTACTTC.